Listed below are T cell receptor beta chains from one sample, sequenced in a study of blood T cell repertoires in COVID-19. Clones were sequenced by immunoSEQ multiplex PCR, and TCRdb holds only the in-frame ones, with some missing. The data show approximately 85,000 clones, with approximately 89% seen just once and more than 2% held by the top ten. Sequenced material: peripheral blood. The receptor source for this set is a man aged 45-65 years with acute or convalescent COVID-19. Each CDR3 is given with its conserved first and last residue. The D gene is left open where the match is weak. Some rows mark clone size as missing; the rest say once, few, many or name a class of expanded clone.

V	size	J	D	DNA	CDR3
TRBV4-1	few	TRBJ1-2	TRBD1	TGCGCCAGCAGCCGCGTACAGGGGACGGGGGGCTACACCTTC	CASSRVQGTGGYTF
TRBV28	.	TRBJ1-2	.	TGTGCCAGCAGCCTCTCAGAAGGGGGTAACTATGGCTACACCTTC	CASSLSEGGNYGYTF
TRBV7-9	.	TRBJ1-4	.	TGTGCCAGCAGCTTATTCGTCCCGGTAGCAACTAATGAAAAACTGTTTTTT	CASSLFVPVATNEKLFF
TRBV24-1	.	TRBJ1-4	.	TGTGCCACCAGTGATCCAAATGAAAAACTGTTTTTT	CATSDPNEKLFF
TRBV6-1	.	TRBJ2-2	.	TGTGCCAGCAGTGACCGGGTCCGGACAAGGAGCACCGGGGAGCTGTTTTTT	CASSDRVRTRSTGELFF
TRBV19	.	TRBJ1-5	TRBD1	TGTGCCAGTAGTTTTGCCGGGACAGGGTTTAATCAGCCCCAGCATTTT	CASSFAGTGFNQPQHF
TRBV9	.	TRBJ1-5	TRBD1	TGTGCCAGCAGCGGCGGGACAGAGGATCAGCCCCAGCATTTT	CASSGGTEDQPQHF
TRBV9	.	TRBJ2-1	.	TGTGCCAGCAGCGTCCAGGGGGGACATCAGTCCAATGAGCAGTTCTTC	CASSVQGGHQSNEQFF
TRBV9	.	TRBJ2-3	TRBD2	TGTGCCAGCAGCGGGACTAGCGGAGGGGGCACAGATACGCAGTATTTT	CASSGTSGGGTDTQYF
TRBV11-2	.	TRBJ2-1	.	TGTGCCAGCAGCTTAGGGTATTACGGGTTCTTC	CASSLGYYGFF
TRBV6-5	.	TRBJ1-1	.	TGTGCCAGCAGTTACACGGGGGGAGGGAAAAACACTGAAGCTTTCTTT	CASSYTGGGKNTEAFF
TRBV21-1	.	TRBJ2-1	.	TGTGCCAGCAGCAGCCTAGCCGGGAGTGAGCAGTTCTTC	CASSSLAGSEQFF
TRBV7-3	few	TRBJ2-3	TRBD2	TGTGCCAGCAGCTCCCCAGCGGGGGGGAGCACAGATACGCAGTATTTT	CASSSPAGGSTDTQYF
TRBV11-2	.	TRBJ2-1	TRBD2	TGTGCCAGCAGCGAGACTAGCGGTAACAATGAGCAGTTCTTC	CASSETSGNNEQFF
TRBV7-7	.	TRBJ2-3	.	TGTGCCAGCAGTCGTAGCGGTTCCAGCACAGATACGCAGTATTTT	CASSRSGSSTDTQYF
TRBV5-1	.	TRBJ2-3	TRBD2	TGCGCCAGCAGCTTGGAGGGCGGGAGGACAGATACGCAGTATTTT	CASSLEGGRTDTQYF
TRBV11-3	.	TRBJ2-1	.	TGTGCCAGCAGCCATACTAGCTCCTACAATGAGCAGTTCTTC	CASSHTSSYNEQFF